This entry lists 20 T cell receptor beta chains sequenced from one sample in a study of T-cell reconstitution after alpha-beta-depleted transplantation in children. The authors prepared the TCRbeta library with unique molecular identifiers. TCRdb passed the PCR reads through MiXCR, listing each CDR3 protein once. The table includes around 200,000 distinct CDR3 sequences, under 9.5% detected once. Sequencing used PBMCs from the stem cell graft donor, obtained from the stem cell graft. The receptors here all came from a human donor who donated a stem cell graft to a child with acute lymphoblastic leukemia.

The V and J genes are TRBV27 and TRBJ2-7, with D maybe TRBD1 (5 bases). The CDR3 extends over 12 amino acids. The V end was cut by 8 bases, the J end by 6 bases, with 14 bases between. Germline V gene sequence: CDR1 MNHEY, CDR2 SMNVEV (reference sequence). CDR3 in DNA: TGTGCCAGCGGAAGGGGTGTCGGCGAGCAGTACTTC. Protein product: CASGRGVGEQYF.

This clonotype has a count of ten or more. The chain employs TRBV4-1 and TRBJ1-1, with unresolved D. V was trimmed by 4 bases and J by 7 bases, leaving 22 bases between them. The CDR3 consists of 16 residues. Germline CDR1 reads MGHRA; CDR2 reads YSYEKL. Here the CDR3 DNA reads TGCGCCAGCAGCCGCCTAGTACAAGATGGTCTAAGTGAAGCTTTCTTT. Its protein product is CASSRLVQDGLSEAFF.

This clonotype was seen ten or more times. V gene TRBV12-3 or TRBV12-4 combines with J gene TRBJ2-1, with TRBD2 identical over 9 bases. CDR3 length: 14 amino acids. Trimming took 6 bases from V and 6 from J; bases not matched to a gene: 6. As DNA, the CDR3 is TGTGCCAGCAGCTCCGGGACTAGCTCCAATGAGCAGTTCTTC. It specifies CASSSGTSSNEQFF.

V is TRBV3-1 and J is TRBJ2-1; the D is unclear. The V end lost 1 base, the J end lost 7 bases, and 17 bases lay between the germline ends. In germline, CDR1 is LGHDT, CDR2 YNNKEL (reference sequence). This CDR3 has 16 amino acids. CDR3 nucleotides: TGTGCCAGCAGCCAAGTAGTTACCCAGATGGGGAATGAGCAGTTCTTC. Amino acid sequence: CASSQVVTQMGNEQFF.

The sample holds many counts of this clonotype. The rearrangement links TRBV20-1 to TRBJ1-4, with a possible D match to TRBD1 (5 bases). The CDR3 extends over 14 amino acids. Germline V gene data show CDR1 as DFQATT and CDR2 as SNEGSKA (reference sequence). V lost 3 bases and J 8 bases, leaving 16 bases between the germline ends. CDR3 DNA sequence: TGCAGTGCTAGGGGGCCCGCTGTCGAAGAAAAACTGTTTTTT. It is translated as CSARGPAVEEKLFF.

This clonotype was counted at least ten times. The chain recombines TRBV15 with TRBJ2-7, with D possibly matching TRBD2 (5 bases). The germline gives CDR1 LNHNV, CDR2 YYDKDF (reference sequence). The CDR3 has 13 residues. V lost 6 bases and J lost 7, with 16 bases in between. CDR3 loop: CATSNSGTREQYF. DNA of the CDR3: TGTGCCACCAGTAATTCCGGTACTAGGGAGCAGTACTTC.

The chain links TRBV10-3 to TRBJ2-2, with D perhaps TRBD2 (6 bases). Deletions cut 6 bases from V and 6 bases from J, with 14 bases between. Germline CDR1 is ENHRY and CDR2 is SYGVKD. CDR3 length: 14 residues. The CDR3 protein is CAIRPSAGSGELFF. CDR3 DNA: TGTGCCATCAGGCCGTCGGCGGGGTCCGGGGAGCTGTTTTTT.

There are many counts of this clonotype. This rearrangement joins TRBV5-1 to TRBJ1-1; D is ambiguous. The CDR3 consists of 13 residues. Germline V CDR1 and CDR2: SGHRS, YFSETQ. Trimming took off 3 bases at V and 4 bases at J, with 10 bases between the two ends. The CDR3 here is CASSSMVGTEAFF. DNA for the CDR3: TGCGCCAGCAGCTCTATGGTCGGCACTGAAGCTTTCTTT.

The table lists this clonotype with a few counts. V and J are TRBV29-1 and TRBJ1-2; 8 bases are shared with TRBD1. CDR3 length: 16 residues. From germline, CDR1 is SQVTM and CDR2 ANQGSEA. The V segment lost 1 base and the J segment 6 bases; nucleotides outside the gene matches: 13. The CDR3: CSVEVAGGKALNGYTF. CDR3 in DNA: TGCAGCGTTGAAGTTGCAGGGGGCAAAGCCCTAAATGGCTACACCTTC.

The table lists this clonotype with a few counts. J is TRBJ2-5 and V is TRBV20-1, with D perhaps TRBD2 (6 bases). This CDR3 contains 13 residues. V shed 4 bases and J shed 4 bases, with 13 bases lying between them. The germline V gene has CDR1 DFQATT and CDR2 SNEGSKA (reference sequence). The CDR3 nucleotides read TGCAGTGCTATAACGGGGGTACGAGAGACCCAGTACTTC. Translation gives CSAITGVRETQYF.

This chain connects TRBV5-1 to TRBJ1-2; a possible D gene is TRBD1 (5 bases). The CDR3 has 14 amino acids. Trimming stripped 4 bases from V and 1 base from J, with 11 bases between. Germline assignment: CDR1 SGHRS and CDR2 YFSETQ. The CDR3 DNA is TGCGCCAGCAGCCCGGTCGGGGGTAACTATGGCTACACCTTC. It translates to CASSPVGGNYGYTF.

This clonotype was picked up a small number of times. The chain combines TRBV12-3 or TRBV12-4 with TRBJ1-1; D possibly corresponds to TRBD1 (5 bases). V was clipped by 5 bases and J by 4 bases, with 14 bases between them. The CDR3 totals 14 residues. The CDR3 coding sequence is TGTGCCAGCAGTGTGGACTGGGGGGGCACTGAAGCTTTCTTT. Translated, it gives CASSVDWGGTEAFF.

This rearrangement joins TRBV12-3 or TRBV12-4 to TRBJ2-1, with TRBD1 identical over 9 bases. The CDR3 extends over 15 amino acids. The junction had 9 bases not matched to a gene; V was cut back by 8 bases and J by 4 bases. The CDR3 protein is CASGGGTGRYNEQFF. The CDR3 DNA sequence: TGTGCCAGCGGCGGCGGGACAGGGAGATACAATGAGCAGTTCTTC.

This clonotype was detected many times. The V and J genes are TRBV6-1 and TRBJ1-2, with D hard to call. The V end was cut by 1 base, the J end by 0 bases, with 9 bases between. Per the germline V gene, CDR1 is MNHNS and CDR2 is SASEGT. The CDR3 is 15 amino acids. In DNA form, the CDR3 reads TGTGCCAGCAGTGAAGACCCGGAGACTAACTATGGCTACACCTTC. As protein: CASSEDPETNYGYTF.

The V call is TRBV6-1, the J call TRBJ1-5; no clear D gene. The CDR3 is 13 amino acids. Trimming took off 5 bases at V and 2 bases at J, with 7 bases between the two ends. Germline CDR1 MNHNS, CDR2 SASEGT. CDR3 sequence reads: CASSRVGNQPQHF. The CDR3 DNA reads TGTGCCAGCAGTCGGGTAGGCAATCAGCCCCAGCATTTT.

This clonotype was seen more than once but under ten times. The V call is TRBV5-1, the J call TRBJ2-1; D is ambiguous. CDR3 size: 12 residues. Deletions cut 1 base from V and 7 bases from J, with 6 bases between. CDR1 and CDR2 from the germline V gene are SGHRS and YFSETQ. For the CDR3, the DNA is TGCGCCAGCAGCTTGACAGAAAATGAGCAGTTCTTC. Translation gives CASSLTENEQFF.

Only a few counts were recorded for this clonotype. The chain combines TRBV29-1 with TRBJ2-2; D might be TRBD1 or TRBD2, each matching 6 bases. CDR3 length: 13 amino acids. Germline V CDR1 and CDR2: SQVTM, ANQGSEA. Trimming stripped 6 bases from V and 5 bases from J, with 13 bases between. The CDR3 DNA sequence: TGCAGCGTCATGGAAGGGGGGACCGGGGAGCTGTTTTTT. Encoded protein: CSVMEGGTGELFF.

This clonotype was counted at least ten times. The chain is built from TRBV3-1 and TRBJ2-5; tentative D call: TRBD2 (5 bases). The CDR3 is 13 residues long. Trimming removed 0 bases from V and 13 bases from J, with 15 bases in between. CDR1 is LGHDT, CDR2 YNNKEL, per germline (reference sequence). This CDR3 reads CASSQDDGGLGYF. DNA of the CDR3: TGTGCCAGCAGCCAAGATGACGGCGGGCTAGGGTACTTC.

This rearrangement joins TRBV7-2 to TRBJ2-7, with 9 bases that match TRBD2. CDR1 and CDR2 (germline): SGHTA, FQGNSA. The CDR3 sequence is 16 residues long. Trimming at V came to 1 base and at J to 2 bases, leaving 6 bases not matched to a gene. The CDR3 region has the DNA TGTGCCAGCAGCTTAGATGCGGGGGGGTTTCCCTACGAGCAGTACTTC. This translates into CASSLDAGGFPYEQYF.

This clonotype was seen more than once but under ten times. The V gene is TRBV4-1, the J gene TRBJ1-5; D is unclear. In germline, CDR1 is MGHRA, CDR2 YSYEKL. V gave up 2 bases and J gave up 2 bases, with 16 bases separating them. CDR3 length equals 17 residues. The CDR3 sequence: CASSQPAHRAGNQPQHF. The CDR3 DNA is TGCGCCAGCAGCCAACCCGCTCACCGGGCGGGCAATCAGCCCCAGCATTTT.